This T cell receptor (beta chain) was sequenced during a study of blood T cell repertoires in COVID-19. Looking at the study overall: Samples taken during acute and convalescent COVID-19 were collected in the United States, Italy and Spain. The analysed material was cDNA or gDNA that came from T cells, B-cell-depleted T cells, or PBMCs.

Participant-given clinical history determined each cohort assignment. V was cut by 0 bases and J by 4 bases, with 13 bases left in between. CDR1 GTSNPN and CDR2 SVGIG come from the germline V gene (reference sequence). The CDR3 runs 15 residues. The assay was immunoSEQ multiplex PCR, and TCRdb's table has in-frame clones only and misses some. The sample consists of hundreds of thousands of clones, 80% to 90% of them appearing once. Sequenced: PBMCs or T cells enriched from blood (not recorded which). The rearrangement uses TRBV30 and TRBJ1-5; a possible D gene is TRBD1 (5 bases). The sequence derives from a woman aged 45-60 years with acute COVID-19. CDR3 region: CAWSVPRRGNQPQHF. The CDR3 nucleotides are TGTGCCTGGAGTGTCCCCAGGCGGGGGAATCAGCCCCAGCATTTT.